The rows below give T cell receptor beta chains drawn from one sample of a study of shared clonotypes between healthy human individuals. Some clones are missing from TCRdb's copy, which holds only in-frame ones; the method was immunoSEQ multiplex PCR. The sample lists roughly 650,000 clones; roughly 95% were seen once. Sequencing input: naive CD8+ T cells sorted from blood. These receptors were collected from a woman aged 25 to 45 in good health. The CDR3 runs from the conserved cysteine through the conserved F or W. Each record gives: V gene, clone size, J gene, D gene, CDR3 DNA, CDR3 protein. D genes are given only for firm matches. Part of the rows lack a size; the others show once, few, many or a class for expanded clones.

v_call: TRBV28
clone_size: NA
j_call: TRBJ2-7
d_call: NA
cdr3_nt: TGTGCCAGCAGTTTAGGTAGCCAGTACGAGCAGTACTTC
cdr3_aa: CASSLGSQYEQYF

v_call: TRBV28
clone_size: NA
j_call: TRBJ1-5
d_call: NA
cdr3_nt: TGTGCCAGCAGTCCCGCCAGGCAGGGTCAGCCCCAGCATTTT
cdr3_aa: CASSPARQGQPQHF

v_call: TRBV11-2
clone_size: NA
j_call: TRBJ1-3
d_call: TRBD1
cdr3_nt: TGTGCCAGCAGCTTAGGCACAGGGGCCCGAAACACCATATATTTT
cdr3_aa: CASSLGTGARNTIYF

v_call: TRBV27
clone_size: NA
j_call: TRBJ2-3
d_call: NA
cdr3_nt: TGTGCCAGTTCGCCTGGGGGTACGCAGTATTTT
cdr3_aa: CASSPGGTQYF

v_call: TRBV5-6
clone_size: once
j_call: TRBJ2-1
d_call: NA
cdr3_nt: TGTGCCAGCAGCTTGAGTCTGAGCTCCTACAATGAGCAGTTCTTC
cdr3_aa: CASSLSLSSYNEQFF

v_call: TRBV28
clone_size: NA
j_call: TRBJ1-5
d_call: TRBD1
cdr3_nt: TGTGCCAGCAGTTCCGTACCGCGTACAGGGGTTGCTCGCAATCAGCCCCAGCATTTT
cdr3_aa: CASSSVPRTGVARNQPQHF

v_call: TRBV5-6
clone_size: once
j_call: TRBJ2-6
d_call: TRBD1
cdr3_nt: TGTGCCAGCAGCTTGGACGGACAGGCGAGCGGGGCCAACGTCCTGACTTTC
cdr3_aa: CASSLDGQASGANVLTF

v_call: TRBV27
clone_size: NA
j_call: TRBJ2-1
d_call: NA
cdr3_nt: TGTGCCAGCAGTAACCGGGACTTCTCCTACAATGAGCAGTTCTTC
cdr3_aa: CASSNRDFSYNEQFF

v_call: TRBV19
clone_size: NA
j_call: TRBJ2-5
d_call: NA
cdr3_nt: TGTGCCAGTAGTATAGGCGGTGAGGAGACCCAGTACTTC
cdr3_aa: CASSIGGEETQYF

v_call: TRBV11-2
clone_size: NA
j_call: TRBJ2-1
d_call: NA
cdr3_nt: TGTGCCAGCAGCTTTCTTGAGTCGGATGAGCAGTTCTTC
cdr3_aa: CASSFLESDEQFF

v_call: TRBV19
clone_size: NA
j_call: TRBJ2-1
d_call: NA
cdr3_nt: TGTGCCAGTAGTATCTGGTTGGCTCCTACAATGACGCAGTTCTTC
cdr3_aa: CASSIWLAPTMTQFF

v_call: TRBV7-8
clone_size: NA
j_call: TRBJ2-1
d_call: NA
cdr3_nt: TGTGCCAGCAGCTCAGACAATGAGCAGTTCTTC
cdr3_aa: CASSSDNEQFF

v_call: TRBV7-9
clone_size: once
j_call: TRBJ2-1
d_call: NA
cdr3_nt: TGTGCCAGCAGCCCCGGACAGATCAATGAGCAGTTCTTC
cdr3_aa: CASSPGQINEQFF

v_call: TRBV27
clone_size: NA
j_call: TRBJ2-2
d_call: NA
cdr3_nt: TGTGCCAGCAGTTTATTTGGTGACACCGGGGAGCTGTTTTTT
cdr3_aa: CASSLFGDTGELFF

v_call: TRBV29-1
clone_size: NA
j_call: TRBJ2-7
d_call: TRBD1
cdr3_nt: TGCAGCGTTGGCGGTCAGCAGGGGGCGTTCGAGCAGTACTTC
cdr3_aa: CSVGGQQGAFEQYF

v_call: TRBV10-2
clone_size: NA
j_call: TRBJ2-3
d_call: NA
cdr3_nt: TGCGCCAGCAGTGAGGGCGAACACGGTGATACGCAGTATTTT
cdr3_aa: CASSEGEHGDTQYF

v_call: TRBV15
clone_size: once
j_call: TRBJ1-2
d_call: TRBD1
cdr3_nt: TGTGCCACCAGCAGCCCGGGACAGCTACACTATGGCTACACCTTC
cdr3_aa: CATSSPGQLHYGYTF

v_call: TRBV29-1
clone_size: NA
j_call: TRBJ1-1
d_call: NA
cdr3_nt: TGCAGCGTGGGTAGTTCCCGTGAAGCTTTCTTT
cdr3_aa: CSVGSSREAFF

v_call: TRBV5-1
clone_size: NA
j_call: TRBJ2-3
d_call: TRBD2
cdr3_nt: TGCGCCAGCAGCTTGCGTGCGGGAGGGTCTCCAGGTACGCAGTATTTT
cdr3_aa: CASSLRAGGSPGTQYF

v_call: TRBV28
clone_size: NA
j_call: TRBJ2-7
d_call: NA
cdr3_nt: TGTGCCAGCAGTCCCAAAACCCTCGAACTCCCCTACGAGCAGTACTTC
cdr3_aa: CASSPKTLELPYEQYF

v_call: TRBV6-5
clone_size: NA
j_call: TRBJ2-3
d_call: TRBD2
cdr3_nt: TGTGCCAGCAGACGGCTAGCGGGAGGAACAGATACGCAGTATTTT
cdr3_aa: CASRRLAGGTDTQYF

v_call: TRBV9
clone_size: NA
j_call: TRBJ2-7
d_call: TRBD2
cdr3_nt: TGTGCCAGCAGCACAAATCCGGGACTAGCTGAGTTACGCGAACAGTACTTC
cdr3_aa: CASSTNPGLAELREQYF

v_call: TRBV5-1
clone_size: NA
j_call: TRBJ2-2
d_call: TRBD2
cdr3_nt: TGCGCCAGCAGCTCTAGCGGGAGCACCGGGGAGCTGTTTTTT
cdr3_aa: CASSSSGSTGELFF

v_call: TRBV19
clone_size: NA
j_call: TRBJ2-4
d_call: TRBD2
cdr3_nt: TGTGCCAGTAGTATAGCGGCTGGTAGCGGGAGGGCCGAGAGAAACATTCAGTACTTC
cdr3_aa: CASSIAAGSGRAERNIQYF

v_call: TRBV19
clone_size: NA
j_call: TRBJ1-1
d_call: TRBD1
cdr3_nt: TGTGCCACCATGAGACAGGGGGCAAAGGGGACTGAAGCTTTCTTT
cdr3_aa: CATMRQGAKGTEAFF

v_call: TRBV6-5
clone_size: NA
j_call: TRBJ2-7
d_call: NA
cdr3_nt: TGTGCCAGCAGCCTAGGGGTTCTCTACGAGCAGTACTTC
cdr3_aa: CASSLGVLYEQYF

v_call: TRBV27
clone_size: NA
j_call: TRBJ2-3
d_call: NA
cdr3_nt: TGTGCCAGCAGTTGGGGCACTACGCAGTATTTT
cdr3_aa: CASSWGTTQYF

v_call: TRBV28
clone_size: NA
j_call: TRBJ1-2
d_call: TRBD1
cdr3_nt: TGTGCCAGCAGTGCTCTCGGGACAGGGGATGACTATGGCTACACCTTC
cdr3_aa: CASSALGTGDDYGYTF

v_call: TRBV11-2
clone_size: once
j_call: TRBJ2-5
d_call: NA
cdr3_nt: TGTGCCAGCAGCCTGTTGAGCGAGACCCAGTACTTC
cdr3_aa: CASSLLSETQYF

v_call: TRBV27
clone_size: NA
j_call: TRBJ2-5
d_call: NA
cdr3_nt: TGTGCCAGCAGTTTATCGAGTCTAGCGGAGACCCAGTACTTC
cdr3_aa: CASSLSSLAETQYF

v_call: TRBV5-1
clone_size: NA
j_call: TRBJ2-7
d_call: TRBD1
cdr3_nt: TGCGCCAGCAGCCTGGGACAGGCAACCTACGAGCAGTACTTC
cdr3_aa: CASSLGQATYEQYF

v_call: TRBV28
clone_size: NA
j_call: TRBJ2-7
d_call: TRBD2
cdr3_nt: TGTGCCAGCAGTTGGGGAACTAGCGGGGTCGAGCACGAGCAGTACTTC
cdr3_aa: CASSWGTSGVEHEQYF

v_call: TRBV5-4
clone_size: NA
j_call: TRBJ2-1
d_call: NA
cdr3_nt: TGTGCCAGCAGCGTGAGCGGCAATGAGCAGTTCTTC
cdr3_aa: CASSVSGNEQFF

v_call: TRBV19
clone_size: NA
j_call: TRBJ2-7
d_call: TRBD2
cdr3_nt: TGTGCCAGTAGTCCGCTTAGCGGGATCAGCTCCTACGAGCAGTACTTC
cdr3_aa: CASSPLSGISSYEQYF

v_call: TRBV5-4
clone_size: NA
j_call: TRBJ1-2
d_call: NA
cdr3_nt: TGTGCCAGCAGCTTGTTGGCACGACGAGGCTACACCTTC
cdr3_aa: CASSLLARRGYTF

v_call: TRBV7-9
clone_size: NA
j_call: TRBJ2-7
d_call: NA
cdr3_nt: TGTGCCAGCACGGGTGCCCCGAGCTCCTACGAGCAGTACTTC
cdr3_aa: CASTGAPSSYEQYF

v_call: TRBV19
clone_size: once
j_call: TRBJ2-7
d_call: NA
cdr3_nt: TGTGCCAGTAGTATAATTTTTGGACAACCCACCTACGAGCAGTACTTC
cdr3_aa: CASSIIFGQPTYEQYF

v_call: TRBV2
clone_size: NA
j_call: TRBJ2-7
d_call: TRBD2
cdr3_nt: TGTGCCAGCCTACTAGCGGGAACAAGGGAGCAGTACTTC
cdr3_aa: CASLLAGTREQYF

v_call: TRBV23-1
clone_size: once
j_call: TRBJ1-2
d_call: NA
cdr3_nt: TGCGCCAGCAGTCAACCTTATAGGGACACGGATGGCTACACCTTC
cdr3_aa: CASSQPYRDTDGYTF

v_call: TRBV27
clone_size: NA
j_call: TRBJ2-7
d_call: TRBD1
cdr3_nt: TGTGCCAGCAGTTTAGACCGGGACAGGATCTCCTACGAGCAGTACTTC
cdr3_aa: CASSLDRDRISYEQYF

v_call: TRBV5-8
clone_size: NA
j_call: TRBJ1-5
d_call: NA
cdr3_nt: TGTGCCAGCAGCTTGCTTCAAATAGGACAGCCGACCCTTAGCAATCAGCCCCAGCATTTT
cdr3_aa: CASSLLQIGQPTLSNQPQHF

v_call: TRBV23-1
clone_size: once
j_call: TRBJ2-7
d_call: NA
cdr3_nt: TGCGCCAGCAGTCGATTAGGACTGCCTAAATCCTACGAGCAGTACTTC
cdr3_aa: CASSRLGLPKSYEQYF

v_call: TRBV5-3
clone_size: NA
j_call: TRBJ2-7
d_call: NA
cdr3_nt: TGTGCCAGAAGCTTGGACCCTGGTTGGATGTGCGAGCAGTACTTC
cdr3_aa: CARSLDPGWMCEQYF

v_call: TRBV27
clone_size: NA
j_call: TRBJ2-1
d_call: NA
cdr3_nt: TGTGCCAGCAAGCCACGCAGCGGCTACAATGAGCAGTTCTTC
cdr3_aa: CASKPRSGYNEQFF

v_call: TRBV6-5
clone_size: once
j_call: TRBJ1-3
d_call: NA
cdr3_nt: TGTGCCAGCAGTTACGCTGGCAGTGGAAACACCATATATTTT
cdr3_aa: CASSYAGSGNTIYF

v_call: TRBV9
clone_size: NA
j_call: TRBJ2-1
d_call: NA
cdr3_nt: TGTGCCAGCAGCGTAGAATCCTATGGCTCCTACAATGAGCAGTTCTTC
cdr3_aa: CASSVESYGSYNEQFF